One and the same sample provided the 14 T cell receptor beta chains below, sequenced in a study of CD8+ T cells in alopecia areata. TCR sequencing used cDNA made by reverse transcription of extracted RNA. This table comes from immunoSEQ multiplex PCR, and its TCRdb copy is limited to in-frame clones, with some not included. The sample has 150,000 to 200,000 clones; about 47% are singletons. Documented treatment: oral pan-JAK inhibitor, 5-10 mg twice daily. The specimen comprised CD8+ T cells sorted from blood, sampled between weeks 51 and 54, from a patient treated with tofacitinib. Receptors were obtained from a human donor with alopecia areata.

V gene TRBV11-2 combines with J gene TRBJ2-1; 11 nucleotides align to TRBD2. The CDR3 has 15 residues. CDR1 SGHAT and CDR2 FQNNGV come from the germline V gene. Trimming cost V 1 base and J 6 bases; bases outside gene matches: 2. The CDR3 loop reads CASSLGSGGANEQFF. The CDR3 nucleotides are TGTGCCAGCAGCTTAGGTAGCGGGGGGGCCAATGAGCAGTTCTTC. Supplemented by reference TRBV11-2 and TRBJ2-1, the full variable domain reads EAGVAQSPRYKIIEKRQSVAFWCNPISGHATLYWYQQILGQGPKLLIQFQNNGVVDDSQLPKDRFSAERLKGVDSTLKIQPAKLEDSAVYLCASSLGSGGANEQFFGPGTRLTVL.

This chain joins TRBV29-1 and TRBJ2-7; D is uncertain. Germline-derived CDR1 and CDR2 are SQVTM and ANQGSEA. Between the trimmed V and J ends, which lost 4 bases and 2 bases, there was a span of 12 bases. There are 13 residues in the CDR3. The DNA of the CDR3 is TGCAGCGTTGTATTAGTTTCGGCCTACGAGCAGTACTTC. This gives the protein CSVVLVSAYEQYF.

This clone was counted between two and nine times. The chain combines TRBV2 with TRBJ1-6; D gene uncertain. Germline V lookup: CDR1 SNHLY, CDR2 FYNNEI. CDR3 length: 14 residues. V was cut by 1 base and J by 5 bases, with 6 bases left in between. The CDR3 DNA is TGTGCCAGCAGTGAAGGGCGGAATAATTCACCCCTCCACTTT. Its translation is CASSEGRNNSPLHF.

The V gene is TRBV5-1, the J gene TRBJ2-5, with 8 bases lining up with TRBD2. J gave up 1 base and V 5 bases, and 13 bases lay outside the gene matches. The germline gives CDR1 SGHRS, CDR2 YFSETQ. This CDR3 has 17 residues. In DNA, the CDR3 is TGCGCCAGCAGGCACGGAGAGTTAGCGGGGCTCCAAGAGACCCAGTACTTC. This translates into CASRHGELAGLQETQYF.

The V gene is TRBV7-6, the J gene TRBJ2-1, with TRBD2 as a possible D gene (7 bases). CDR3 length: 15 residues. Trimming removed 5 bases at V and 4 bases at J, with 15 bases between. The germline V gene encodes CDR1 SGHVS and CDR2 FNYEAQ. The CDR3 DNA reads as TGTGCCAGCAGCCCAAGGGGGGGGATTTACAATGAGCAGTTCTTC. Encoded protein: CASSPRGGIYNEQFF.

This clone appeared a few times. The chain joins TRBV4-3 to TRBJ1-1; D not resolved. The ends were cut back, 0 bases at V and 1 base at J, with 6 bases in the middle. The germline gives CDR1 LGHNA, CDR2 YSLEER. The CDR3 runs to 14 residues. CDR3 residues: CASSQDDGNTEAFF. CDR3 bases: TGCGCCAGCAGCCAAGATGATGGGAACACTGAAGCTTTCTTT.

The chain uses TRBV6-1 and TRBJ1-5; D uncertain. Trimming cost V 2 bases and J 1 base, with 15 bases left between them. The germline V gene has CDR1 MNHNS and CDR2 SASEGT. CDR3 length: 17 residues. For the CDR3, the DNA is TGTGCCAGCAGTGAATTGCGGGTTTTAGGGAGCAATCAGCCCCAGCATTTT. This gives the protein CASSELRVLGSNQPQHF.

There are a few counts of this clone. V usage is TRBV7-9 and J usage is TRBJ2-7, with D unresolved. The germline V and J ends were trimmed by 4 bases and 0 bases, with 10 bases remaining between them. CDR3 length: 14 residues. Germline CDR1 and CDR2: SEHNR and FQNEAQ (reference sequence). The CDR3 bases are TGTGCCAGCAGCTCGGACGCGGACTCCTACGAGCAGTACTTC. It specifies CASSSDADSYEQYF.

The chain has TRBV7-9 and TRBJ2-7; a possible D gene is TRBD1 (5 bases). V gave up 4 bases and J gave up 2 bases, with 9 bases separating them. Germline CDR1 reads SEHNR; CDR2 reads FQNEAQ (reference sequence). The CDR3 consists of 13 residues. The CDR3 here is CASSSTVPYEQYF. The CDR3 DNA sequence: TGTGCCAGCAGCTCGACAGTTCCCTACGAGCAGTACTTC.

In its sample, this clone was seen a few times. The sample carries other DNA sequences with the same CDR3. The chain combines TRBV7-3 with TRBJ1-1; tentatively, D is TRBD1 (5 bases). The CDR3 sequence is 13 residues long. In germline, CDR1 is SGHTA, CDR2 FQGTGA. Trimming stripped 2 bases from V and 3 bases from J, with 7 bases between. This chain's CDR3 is CASSLQGDTEAFF. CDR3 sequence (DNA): TGTGCCAGCAGCTTACAGGGTGACACTGAAGCTTTCTTT.

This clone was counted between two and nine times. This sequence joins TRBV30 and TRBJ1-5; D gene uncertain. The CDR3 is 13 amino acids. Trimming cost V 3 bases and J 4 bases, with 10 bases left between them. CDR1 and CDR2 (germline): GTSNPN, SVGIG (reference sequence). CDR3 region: CAWRADGNQPQHF. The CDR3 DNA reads TGTGCCTGGAGAGCCGACGGAAATCAGCCCCAGCATTTT.

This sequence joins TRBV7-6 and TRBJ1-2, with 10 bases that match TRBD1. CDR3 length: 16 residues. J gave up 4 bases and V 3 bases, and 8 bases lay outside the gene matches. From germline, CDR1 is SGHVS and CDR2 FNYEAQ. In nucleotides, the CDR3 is TGTGCCAGCAGCTTGGAACCGGGACAGGGGATCTATGGCTACACCTTC. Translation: CASSLEPGQGIYGYTF.

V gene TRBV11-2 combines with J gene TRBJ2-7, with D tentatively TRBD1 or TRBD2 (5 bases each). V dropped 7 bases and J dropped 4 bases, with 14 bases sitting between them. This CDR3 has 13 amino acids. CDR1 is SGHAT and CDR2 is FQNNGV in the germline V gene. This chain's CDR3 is CASMGEGHYEQYF. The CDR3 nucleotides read TGTGCCAGCATGGGGGAAGGACATTACGAGCAGTACTTC. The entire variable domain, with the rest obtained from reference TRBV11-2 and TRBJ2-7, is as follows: EAGVAQSPRYKIIEKRQSVAFWCNPISGHATLYWYQQILGQGPKLLIQFQNNGVVDDSQLPKDRFSAERLKGVDSTLKIQPAKLEDSAVYLCASMGEGHYEQYFGPGTRLTVT.

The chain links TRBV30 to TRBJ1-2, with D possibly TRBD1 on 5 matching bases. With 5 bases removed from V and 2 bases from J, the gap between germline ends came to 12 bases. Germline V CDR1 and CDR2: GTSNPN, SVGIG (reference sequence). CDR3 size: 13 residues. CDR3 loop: CAWGTVRNYGYTF. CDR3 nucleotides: TGTGCCTGGGGGACCGTACGAAACTATGGCTACACCTTC.